The clone carrying this T cell receptor (beta chain) was picked up a small number of times. The ends were cut back, 3 bases at V and 1 base at J, with 6 bases in the middle. The germline CDR1 and CDR2 sequences are KGHSH and LQKENI. This CDR3 spans 13 amino acids. This specimen comes from a study of early T cells in non-severe SARS-CoV-2 infection. Study-level information: Chains were not paired, and sequencing was done on bulk RNA from unsorted whole blood.

The protocol attached unique molecular identifiers to individual cDNA molecules. One entry per CDR3 protein, called by TCRdb with MiXCR from the 5' RACE reads. The sample has 100,000 or so distinct CDR3 sequences; around 17% are singletons. The starting material was whole blood, obtained at baseline. This receptor was identified in an adult who was a healthcare worker with PCR-confirmed SARS-CoV-2 infection or an uninfected control (not recorded which). The chain couples TRBV18 to TRBJ2-5; D may be TRBD1 (5 bases). In DNA form, the CDR3 reads TGTGCCAGCTCACCGACAGTCCAAGAGACCCAGTACTTC. This gives the protein CASSPTVQETQYF.